Listed here is a single T cell receptor beta chain. Its antigen is not identified. Libraries were prepared by immunoSEQ multiplex PCR; TCRdb keeps only in-frame clonotypes and omits some of them. The data contain 120,000 or so clones, about 90% of them singletons. This sample was taken from a study of T cell responses to AZD1222 COVID-19 vaccine. Study information: Pooled samples include second doses given at about 4 or 12 weeks. Findings and caveats of the study: Sampling captured repertoires only after the peak T cell response. There were mostly white British donors and more females than males, and clonal diversity was possibly underestimated.

V shed 4 bases and J shed 0 bases, with 13 bases lying between them. CDR1 and CDR2 from the germline V gene are SGHVS and FNYEAQ. The CDR3 has 16 residues. The sequence was collected from an adult in good health. The chain recombines TRBV7-6 with TRBJ2-1; D is ambiguous. Source: peripheral blood, taken on day 0 of AZD1222 vaccination. The CDR3 nucleotides are TGTGCCAGCAGCTCTAATAGTTGGAGCTCCTACAATGAGCAGTTCTTC. It codes for CASSSNSWSSYNEQFF.